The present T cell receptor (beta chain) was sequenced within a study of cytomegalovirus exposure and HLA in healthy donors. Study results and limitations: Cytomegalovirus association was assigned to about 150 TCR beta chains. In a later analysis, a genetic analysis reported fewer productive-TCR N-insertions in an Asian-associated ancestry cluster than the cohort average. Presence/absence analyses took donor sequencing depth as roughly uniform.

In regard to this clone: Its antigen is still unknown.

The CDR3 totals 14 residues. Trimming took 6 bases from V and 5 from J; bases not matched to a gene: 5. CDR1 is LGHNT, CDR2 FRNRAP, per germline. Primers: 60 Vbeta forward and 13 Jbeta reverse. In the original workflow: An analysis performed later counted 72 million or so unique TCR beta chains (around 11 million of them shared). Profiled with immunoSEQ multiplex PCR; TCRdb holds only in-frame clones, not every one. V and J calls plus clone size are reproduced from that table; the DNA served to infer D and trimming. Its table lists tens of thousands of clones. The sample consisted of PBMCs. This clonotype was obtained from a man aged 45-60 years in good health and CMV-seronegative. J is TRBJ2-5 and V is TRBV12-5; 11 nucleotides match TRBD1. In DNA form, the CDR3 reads TGTGCTAGTGGGCCGGGACAGGGGGTGGAGACCCAGTACTTC. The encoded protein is CASGPGQGVETQYF.